This TCR beta chain was identified in a study of long-term antiretroviral therapy in people with HIV. It was version v3.0 of the immunoSEQ assay that was run at survey level. Sequenced by immunoSEQ multiplex PCR; TCRdb stores in-frame clones only, minus some. The sample yields tens of thousands of clones, approximately 90% seen once. Trimming removed 3 bases at V and 7 bases at J, with 9 bases between. CDR1 and CDR2 from the germline V gene are ENHRY and SYGVKD. The CDR3 consists of 13 residues. This TCR was recovered from a man between 45 and 60 years old with HIV. Material: unsorted PBMCs, obtained 3.2 years before starting antiretroviral therapy. The chain links TRBV10-3 to TRBJ2-2; D might be TRBD1 (5 bases). DNA of the CDR3: TGTGCCATCAGTGAATCTCAGGGCGGGGAGCTGTTTTTT. It translates to CAISESQGGELFF.